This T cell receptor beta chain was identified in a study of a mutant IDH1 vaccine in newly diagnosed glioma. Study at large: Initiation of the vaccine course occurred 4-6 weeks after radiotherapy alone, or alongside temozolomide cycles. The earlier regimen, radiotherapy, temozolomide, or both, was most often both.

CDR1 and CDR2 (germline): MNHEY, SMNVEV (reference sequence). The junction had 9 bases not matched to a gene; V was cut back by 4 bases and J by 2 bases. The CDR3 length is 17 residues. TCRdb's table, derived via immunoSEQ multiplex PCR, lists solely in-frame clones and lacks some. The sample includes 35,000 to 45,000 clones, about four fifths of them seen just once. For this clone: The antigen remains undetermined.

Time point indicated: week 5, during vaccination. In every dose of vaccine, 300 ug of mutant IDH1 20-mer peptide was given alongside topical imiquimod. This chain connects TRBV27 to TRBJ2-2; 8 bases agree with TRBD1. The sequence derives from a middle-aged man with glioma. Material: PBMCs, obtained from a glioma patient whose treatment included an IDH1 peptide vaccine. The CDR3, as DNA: TGTGCCAGCAGTTCCTCCGGGACAGGAGGAAACACCGGGGAGCTGTTTTTT. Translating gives CASSSSGTGGNTGELFF.